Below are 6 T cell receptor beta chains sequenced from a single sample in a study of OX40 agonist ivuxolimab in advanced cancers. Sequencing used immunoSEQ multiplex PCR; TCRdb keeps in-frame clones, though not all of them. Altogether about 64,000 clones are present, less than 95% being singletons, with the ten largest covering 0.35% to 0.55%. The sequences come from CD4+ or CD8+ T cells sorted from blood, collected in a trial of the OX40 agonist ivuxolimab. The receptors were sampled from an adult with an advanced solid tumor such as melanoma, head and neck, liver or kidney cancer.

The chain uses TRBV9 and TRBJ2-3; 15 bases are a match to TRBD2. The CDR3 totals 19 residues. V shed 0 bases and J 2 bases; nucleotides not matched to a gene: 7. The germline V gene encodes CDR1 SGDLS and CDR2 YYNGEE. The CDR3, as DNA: TGTGCCAGCAGCGTAGCTGTTGGGACTAGCGGGAGGTACACAGATACGCAGTATTTT. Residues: CASSVAVGTSGRYTDTQYF.

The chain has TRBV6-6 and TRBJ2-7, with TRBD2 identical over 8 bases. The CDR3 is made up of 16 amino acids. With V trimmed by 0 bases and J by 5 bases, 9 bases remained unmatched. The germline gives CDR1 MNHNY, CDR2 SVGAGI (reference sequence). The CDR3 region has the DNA TGTGCCAGCAGTTACTCCAATATAGCGGGAAGGGACGAGCAGTACTTC. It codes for CASSYSNIAGRDEQYF.

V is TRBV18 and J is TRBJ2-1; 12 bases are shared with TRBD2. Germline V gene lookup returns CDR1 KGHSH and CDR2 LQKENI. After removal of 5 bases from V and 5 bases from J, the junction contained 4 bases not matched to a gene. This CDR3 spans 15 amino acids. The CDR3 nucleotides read TGTGCCAGCTCAACAAGACTAGCGGGAGACAATGAGCAGTTCTTC. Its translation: CASSTRLAGDNEQFF.

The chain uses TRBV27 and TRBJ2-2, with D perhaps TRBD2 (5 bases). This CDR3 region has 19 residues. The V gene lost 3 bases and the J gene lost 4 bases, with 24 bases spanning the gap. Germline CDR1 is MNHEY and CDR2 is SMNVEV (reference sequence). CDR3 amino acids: CASSFLGDGRRMSTGELFF. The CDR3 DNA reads TGTGCCAGCAGTTTCCTGGGTGATGGCAGGAGGATGAGCACCGGGGAGCTGTTTTTT.

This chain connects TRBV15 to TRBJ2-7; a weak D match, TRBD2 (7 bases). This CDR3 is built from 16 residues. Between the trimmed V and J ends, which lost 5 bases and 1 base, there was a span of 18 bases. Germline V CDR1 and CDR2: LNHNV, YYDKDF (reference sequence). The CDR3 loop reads CATSPRGAGLSYEQYF. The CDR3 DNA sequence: TGTGCCACCAGCCCTCGGGGGGCAGGGTTATCCTACGAGCAGTACTTC.

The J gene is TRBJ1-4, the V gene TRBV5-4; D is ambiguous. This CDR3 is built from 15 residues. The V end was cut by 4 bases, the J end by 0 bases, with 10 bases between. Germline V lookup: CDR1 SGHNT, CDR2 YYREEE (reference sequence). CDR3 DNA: TGTGCCAGCAGCCCTGGAGGTGCAACTAATGAAAAACTGTTTTTT. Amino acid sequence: CASSPGGATNEKLFF.